The clone carrying this T cell receptor (beta chain) was seen only a few times. Its matching antigen is unknown. By quantitative 5'-RACE with molecular barcodes, the TCR beta libraries were made. TCRdb analysed the 5' RACE reads with MiXCR anew, one entry per CDR3 protein. The sample shows approximately 300,000 distinct CDR3 sequences, roughly 8% of them seen only once. The data were taken from a study of CD8 T cells in ankylosing spondylitis. Germline-derived CDR1 and CDR2 are MNHEY and SVGEGT. With 2 bases removed from V and 1 base from J, the gap between germline ends came to 9 bases. The CDR3 is 16 amino acids. General study points: There was a TCR beta motif, made of several highly homologous variants, that appeared characteristic of ankylosing spondylitis blood.

This clonotype was obtained from a male donor with ankylosing spondylitis. The material sequenced was blood, either unsorted or a sorted T cell fraction (not recorded which). The rearrangement joins TRBV6-2 or TRBV6-3 to TRBJ2-6; D is unresolved. The CDR3 loop is CASSYVSLSGANVLTF. In nucleotides, the CDR3 is TGTGCCAGCAGTTACGTTTCGTTGTCTGGGGCCAACGTCCTGACTTTC.